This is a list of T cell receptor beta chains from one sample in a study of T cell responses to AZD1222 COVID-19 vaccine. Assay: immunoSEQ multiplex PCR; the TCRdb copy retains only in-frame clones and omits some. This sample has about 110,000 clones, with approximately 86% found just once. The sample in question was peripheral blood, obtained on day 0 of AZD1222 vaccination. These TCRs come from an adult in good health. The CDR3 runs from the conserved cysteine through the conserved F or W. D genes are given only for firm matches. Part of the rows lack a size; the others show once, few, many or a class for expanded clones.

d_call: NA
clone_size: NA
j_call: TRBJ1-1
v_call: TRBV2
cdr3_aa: CASRTFPSGTEAFF
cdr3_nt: TGTGCCAGCAGGACGTTCCCCTCGGGAACTGAAGCTTTCTTT

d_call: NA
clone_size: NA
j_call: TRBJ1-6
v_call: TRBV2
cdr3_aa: CASKLASPLHF
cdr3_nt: TGTGCCAGCAAGCTGGCTTCACCCCTCCACTTT

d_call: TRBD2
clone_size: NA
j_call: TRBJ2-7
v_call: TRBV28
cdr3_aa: CASSSASGGSTYEQYF
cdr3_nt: TGTGCCAGCAGCTCCGCTAGCGGGGGGAGCACCTACGAGCAGTACTTC

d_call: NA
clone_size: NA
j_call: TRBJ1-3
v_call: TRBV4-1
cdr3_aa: CASSQAGQHSGNTIYF
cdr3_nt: TGCGCCAGCAGCCAAGCCGGACAGCACTCTGGAAACACCATATATTTT

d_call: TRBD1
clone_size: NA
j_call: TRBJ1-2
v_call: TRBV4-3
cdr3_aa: CASSGGIDRGLGYTF
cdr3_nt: TGCGCCAGCAGCGGGGGAATCGACAGGGGGCTTGGCTACACCTTC

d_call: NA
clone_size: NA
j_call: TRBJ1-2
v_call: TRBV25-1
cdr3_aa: CASRDDGNYGYTF
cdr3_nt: TGTGCCAGCAGGGATGACGGTAACTATGGCTACACCTTC

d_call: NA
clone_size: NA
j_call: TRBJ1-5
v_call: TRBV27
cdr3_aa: CASSFNGNQPQHF
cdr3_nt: TGTGCCAGCAGTTTTAATGGCAATCAGCCCCAGCATTTT

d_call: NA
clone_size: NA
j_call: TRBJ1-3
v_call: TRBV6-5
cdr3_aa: CASSISPNGNTIYF
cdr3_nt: TGTGCCAGCAGTATCTCCCCGAATGGAAACACCATATATTTT

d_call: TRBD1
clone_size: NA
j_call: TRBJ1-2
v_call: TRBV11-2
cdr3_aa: CASSEQGPYYGYTF
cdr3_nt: TGTGCCAGCAGCGAACAGGGGCCGTACTATGGCTACACCTTC

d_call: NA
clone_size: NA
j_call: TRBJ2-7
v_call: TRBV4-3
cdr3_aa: CASSQDRGSYEQYF
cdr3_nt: TGCGCCAGCAGCCAAGATCGCGGCTCCTACGAGCAGTACTTC

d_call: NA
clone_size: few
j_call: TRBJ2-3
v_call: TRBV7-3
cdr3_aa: CASSPTSNPGADTQYF
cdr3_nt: TGTGCCAGCAGCCCCACGTCAAACCCGGGGGCAGATACGCAGTATTTT

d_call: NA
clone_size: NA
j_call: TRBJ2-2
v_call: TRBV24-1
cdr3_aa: CATSDLVPTANTGELFF
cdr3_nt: TGTGCCACCAGTGATTTGGTTCCCACCGCGAACACCGGGGAGCTGTTTTTT

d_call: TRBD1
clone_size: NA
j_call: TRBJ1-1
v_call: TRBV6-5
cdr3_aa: CASTSGQGGGEAFF
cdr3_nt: TGTGCCAGCACCTCCGGGCAGGGGGGAGGTGAAGCTTTCTTT

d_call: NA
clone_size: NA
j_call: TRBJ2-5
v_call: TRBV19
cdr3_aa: CASRTTWEYEETQYF
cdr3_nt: TGTGCCAGTAGGACGACTTGGGAGTACGAAGAGACCCAGTACTTC

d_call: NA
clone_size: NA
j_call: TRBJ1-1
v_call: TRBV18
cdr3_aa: CASSPDRYTEAFF
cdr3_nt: TGTGCCAGCTCACCAGACCGGTACACTGAAGCTTTCTTT

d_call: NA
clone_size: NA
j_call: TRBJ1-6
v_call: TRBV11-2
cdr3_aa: CASSLGGARPLHF
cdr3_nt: TGTGCCAGCAGCTTAGGAGGGGCCCGACCCCTCCACTTT

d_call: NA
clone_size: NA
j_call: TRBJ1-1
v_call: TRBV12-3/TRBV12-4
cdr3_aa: CASAKGGFEAFF
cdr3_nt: TGTGCCAGCGCCAAAGGGGGTTTTGAAGCTTTCTTT

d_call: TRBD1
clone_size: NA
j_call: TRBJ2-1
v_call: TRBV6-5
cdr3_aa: CASETGGGYNEQFF
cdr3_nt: TGTGCCAGTGAGACAGGGGGGGGTTACAATGAGCAGTTCTTC

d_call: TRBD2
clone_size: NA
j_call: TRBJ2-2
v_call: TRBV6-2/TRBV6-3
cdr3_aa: CASSRAGGPGTGELFF
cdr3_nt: TGTGCCAGCAGCCGAGCGGGGGGGCCGGGCACCGGGGAGCTGTTTTTT

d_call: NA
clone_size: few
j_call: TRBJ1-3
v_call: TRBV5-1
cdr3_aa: CASSAFSLSGNTIYF
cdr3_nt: TGCGCCAGCAGCGCCTTTTCGCTCTCTGGAAACACCATATATTTT

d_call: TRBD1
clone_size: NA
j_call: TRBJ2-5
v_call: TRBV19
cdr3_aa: CASSINRGEMETQYF
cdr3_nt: TGTGCCAGTAGTATAAACAGGGGGGAGATGGAGACCCAGTACTTC

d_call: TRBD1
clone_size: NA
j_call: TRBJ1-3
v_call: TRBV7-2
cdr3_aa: CASSATGTGIRAGNTIYF
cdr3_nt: TGTGCCAGCAGCGCAACCGGGACAGGGATTAGGGCTGGAAACACCATATATTTT

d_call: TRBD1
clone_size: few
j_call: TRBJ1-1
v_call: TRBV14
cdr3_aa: CASSQRRQGAEAFF
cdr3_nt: TGTGCCAGCAGCCAACGACGACAGGGCGCTGAAGCTTTCTTT

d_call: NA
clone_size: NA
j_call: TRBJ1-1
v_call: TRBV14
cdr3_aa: CASSQDLGLEAFF
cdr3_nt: TGTGCCAGCAGCCAAGATCTGGGGCTCGAAGCTTTCTTT

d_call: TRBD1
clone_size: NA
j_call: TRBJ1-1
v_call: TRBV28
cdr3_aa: CASSPPGTGWTEAFF
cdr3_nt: TGTGCCAGCAGTCCTCCCGGGACAGGGTGGACTGAAGCTTTCTTT

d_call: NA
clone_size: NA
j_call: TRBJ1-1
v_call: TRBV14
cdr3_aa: CASSSQGYTEAFF
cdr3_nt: TGTGCCAGCAGCTCACAGGGTTACACTGAAGCTTTCTTT

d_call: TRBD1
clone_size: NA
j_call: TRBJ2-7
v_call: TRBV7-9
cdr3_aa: CASSPQGAVSREQYF
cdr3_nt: TGTGCCAGCAGCCCCCAGGGGGCTGTATCGCGCGAGCAGTACTTC

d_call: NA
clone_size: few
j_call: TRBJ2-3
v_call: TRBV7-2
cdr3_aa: CASKPSSTDTQYF
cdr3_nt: TGTGCCAGCAAGCCTAGTAGCACAGATACGCAGTATTTT

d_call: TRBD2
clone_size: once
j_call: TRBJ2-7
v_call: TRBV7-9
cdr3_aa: CASLLYPGEGAYEQYF
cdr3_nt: TGTGCCAGCCTTTTATATCCGGGGGAGGGAGCCTACGAGCAGTACTTC

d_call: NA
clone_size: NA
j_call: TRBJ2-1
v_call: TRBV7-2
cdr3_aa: CASSYGTGNEQFF
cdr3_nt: TGTGCCAGCAGCTACGGAACAGGGAATGAGCAGTTCTTC

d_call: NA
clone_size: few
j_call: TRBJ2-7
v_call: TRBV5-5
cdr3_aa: CASSQGDSYEQYF
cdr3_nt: TGTGCCAGCAGCCAAGGGGACTCCTACGAGCAGTACTTC

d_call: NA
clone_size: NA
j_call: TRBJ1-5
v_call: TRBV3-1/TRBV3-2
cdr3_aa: CASSQGAGGFGPQHF
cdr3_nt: TGTGCCAGCAGCCAAGGGGCCGGGGGTTTTGGGCCCCAGCATTTT

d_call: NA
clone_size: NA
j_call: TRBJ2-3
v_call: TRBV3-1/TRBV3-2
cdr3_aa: CASSQVIQGGADTQYF
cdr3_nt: TGTGCCAGCAGCCAAGTCATCCAGGGGGGCGCAGATACGCAGTATTTT

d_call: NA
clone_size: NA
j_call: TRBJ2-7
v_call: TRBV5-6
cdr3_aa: CASNDDGSSYEQYF
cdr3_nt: TGTGCCAGCAACGACGACGGGAGCTCCTACGAGCAGTACTTC

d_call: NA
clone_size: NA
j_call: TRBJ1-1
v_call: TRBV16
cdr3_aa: CASSPTRSYTEAFF
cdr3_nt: TGTGCCAGCAGCCCCACGCGGTCGTACACTGAAGCTTTCTTT

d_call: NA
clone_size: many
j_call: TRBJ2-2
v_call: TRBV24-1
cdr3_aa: CATSDYGTATGELFF
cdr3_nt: TGTGCCACCAGTGATTATGGGACCGCCACCGGGGAGCTGTTTTTT

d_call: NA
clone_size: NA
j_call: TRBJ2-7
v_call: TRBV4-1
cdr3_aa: CASSQARSHEQYF
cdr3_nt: TGCGCCAGCAGCCAAGCACGGAGTCACGAGCAGTACTTC

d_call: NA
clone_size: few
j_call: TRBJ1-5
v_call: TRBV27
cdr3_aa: CASSNGLGQPQHF
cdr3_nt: TGTGCCAGCAGCAACGGACTCGGTCAGCCCCAGCATTTT

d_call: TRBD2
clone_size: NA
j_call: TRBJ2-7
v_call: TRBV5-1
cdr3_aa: CASSPGGEQYF
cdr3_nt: TGCGCCAGCAGCCCGGGGGGCGAGCAGTACTTC

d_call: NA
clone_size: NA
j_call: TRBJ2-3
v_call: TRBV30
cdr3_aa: CAWSVEDTQYF
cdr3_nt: TGTGCCTGGAGTGTCGAGGATACGCAGTATTTT

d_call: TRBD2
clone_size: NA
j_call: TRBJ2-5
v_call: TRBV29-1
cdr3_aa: CSVKGLAGGPLETQYF
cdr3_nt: TGCAGCGTTAAAGGACTAGCGGGGGGACCGCTCGAGACCCAGTACTTC

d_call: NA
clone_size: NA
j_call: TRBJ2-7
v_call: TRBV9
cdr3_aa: CASSVGLGDYEQYF
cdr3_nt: TGTGCCAGCAGCGTAGGGCTAGGGGACTACGAGCAGTACTTC

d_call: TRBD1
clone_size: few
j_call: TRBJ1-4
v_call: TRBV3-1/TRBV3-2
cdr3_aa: CASSQRRGPEEKLFF
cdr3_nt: TGTGCCAGCAGCCAACGCAGGGGGCCGGAGGAAAAACTGTTTTTT

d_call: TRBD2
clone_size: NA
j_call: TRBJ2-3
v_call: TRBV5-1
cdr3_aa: CASRSLAEASTDTQYF
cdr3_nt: TGCGCCAGCAGATCTCTAGCGGAAGCTAGCACAGATACGCAGTATTTT

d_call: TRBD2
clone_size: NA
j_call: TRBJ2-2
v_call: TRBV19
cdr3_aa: CASRTSGAPTGELFF
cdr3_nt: TGTGCCAGTAGGACTAGCGGGGCCCCCACCGGGGAGCTGTTTTTT

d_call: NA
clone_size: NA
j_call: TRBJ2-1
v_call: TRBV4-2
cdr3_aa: CASSQQWEPTTEQFF
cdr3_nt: TGTGCCAGCAGCCAACAGTGGGAACCTACAACTGAGCAGTTCTTC

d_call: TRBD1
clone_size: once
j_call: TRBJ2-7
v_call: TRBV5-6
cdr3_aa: CASSIQGAYEQYF
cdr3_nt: TGTGCCAGCAGCATTCAGGGGGCATACGAGCAGTACTTC

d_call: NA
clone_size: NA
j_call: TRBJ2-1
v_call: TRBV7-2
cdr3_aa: CASSFYSNNEQFF
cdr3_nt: TGTGCCAGCAGCTTTTATTCGAACAATGAGCAGTTCTTC

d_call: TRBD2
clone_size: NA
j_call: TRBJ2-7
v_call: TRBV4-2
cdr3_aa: CASSQVERGGDEQYF
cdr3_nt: TGTGCCAGCAGCCAAGTAGAGCGGGGGGGCGACGAGCAGTACTTC

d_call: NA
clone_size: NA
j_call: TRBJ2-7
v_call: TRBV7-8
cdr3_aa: CASSLPTGRDSYEQYF
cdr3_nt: TGTGCCAGCAGCCTACCTACAGGGAGGGACTCCTACGAGCAGTACTTC

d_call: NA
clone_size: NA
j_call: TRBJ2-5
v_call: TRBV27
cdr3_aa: CASSLVFSRGRIQETQYF
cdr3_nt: TGTGCCAGCAGTTTGGTGTTTAGCCGGGGAAGGATACAAGAGACCCAGTACTTC

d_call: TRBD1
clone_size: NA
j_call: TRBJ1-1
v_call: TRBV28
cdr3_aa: CASSSVPGQFQAFF
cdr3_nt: TGTGCCAGCAGTTCTGTCCCGGGACAGTTTCAAGCTTTCTTT

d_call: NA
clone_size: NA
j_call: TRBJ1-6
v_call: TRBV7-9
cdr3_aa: CASSGGAYNSPLHF
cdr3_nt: TGTGCCAGCAGTGGGGGTGCCTATAATTCACCCCTCCACTTT

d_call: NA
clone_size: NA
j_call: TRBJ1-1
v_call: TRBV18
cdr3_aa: CASSPREENTEAFF
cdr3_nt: TGTGCCAGCTCACCAAGGGAGGAGAACACTGAAGCTTTCTTT

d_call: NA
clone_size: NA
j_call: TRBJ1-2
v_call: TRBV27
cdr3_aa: CASSFGGRYGYTF
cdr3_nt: TGTGCCAGCAGTTTCGGGGGCCGCTATGGCTACACCTTC

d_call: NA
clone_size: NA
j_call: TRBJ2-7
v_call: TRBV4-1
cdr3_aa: CASSQDIGTPYEQYF
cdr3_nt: TGCGCCAGCAGCCAAGATATAGGGACCCCCTACGAGCAGTACTTC

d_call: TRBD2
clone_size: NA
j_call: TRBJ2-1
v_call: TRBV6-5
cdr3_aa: CASSRTSGKGNEQFF
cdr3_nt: TGTGCCAGCAGCCGGACTAGCGGGAAAGGAAATGAGCAGTTCTTC

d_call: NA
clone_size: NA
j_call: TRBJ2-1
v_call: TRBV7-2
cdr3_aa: CASSSRVAGFDNEQFF
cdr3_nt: TGTGCCAGCAGCTCAAGGGTTGCGGGGTTCGACAATGAGCAGTTCTTC